The rows below give T cell receptor beta chains drawn from one sample of a study of PD-L1 blockade in urothelial cancer. Assay: immunoSEQ multiplex PCR; the TCRdb copy retains only in-frame clones and omits some. The table lists 86,000 or so clones, under 90% of them singletons. This sample comprised PBMCs, obtained around atezolizumab (anti-PD-L1) treatment. The receptors shown here come from a man aged 55 to 70 with urothelial cancer. The CDR3 runs from the conserved cysteine through the conserved F or W. A D gene is named only where the DNA matches it firmly. Size values are once, few and many counts, or a class for expanded clones, and some rows have none.

>TRBJ1-2|-|-|TRBV7-9
TGTGCCAGCAGCTCCGGACAGCCAGCATATGGCTACACCTTC
CASSSGQPAYGYTF
>TRBJ1-3|-|-|TRBV6-5
TGTGCCAGCTTCCAACAGGGAGTAAACACCATATATTTT
CASFQQGVNTIYF
>TRBJ2-2|TRBD2|once|TRBV11-3
TGTGCCAGCAGCTTCGGGGGGAGGAACACCGGGGAGCTGTTTTTT
CASSFGGRNTGELFF
>TRBJ2-1|-|-|TRBV5-4
TGTGCCAGCAGCTTGGGGGACTCCTCCTACAATGAGCAGTTCTTC
CASSLGDSSYNEQFF
>TRBJ2-7|TRBD2|-|TRBV7-9
TGTGCCAGCAGCAAAAGCGGGAGGCACGAGCAGTACTTC
CASSKSGRHEQYF
>TRBJ2-7|-|-|TRBV11-3
TGTGCCAGCAGCCCCCCGGGGACCTACGAGCAGTACTTC
CASSPPGTYEQYF
>TRBJ2-6|-|-|TRBV28
TGTGCCAGCAGCCACTCACCCAGGGCTGGGGCCAACGTCCTGACTTTC
CASSHSPRAGANVLTF
>TRBJ2-3|TRBD1|-|TRBV10-3
TGTGCCATCGCGGGACAGGGGAACACAGATACGCAGTATTTT
CAIAGQGNTDTQYF
>TRBJ2-7|-|-|TRBV10-3
TGTGCCATCAGTGAGTCGATATCGCGAGGCGAGCAGTACTTC
CAISESISRGEQYF
>TRBJ2-7|-|-|TRBV20-1
TGCAGTGCTAGGAGGGCAGAGCAGTACTTC
CSARRAEQYF
>TRBJ1-2|-|-|TRBV19
TGTGCCAGTAGTCCCGATTCAATGCGGCCGTATGGCTACACCTTC
CASSPDSMRPYGYTF
>TRBJ2-7|-|-|TRBV5-1
TGCGCCAGCAGCTTGCAAGGGGGAAGCCACTACGAGCAGTACTTC
CASSLQGGSHYEQYF
>TRBJ1-5|-|-|TRBV27
TGTGCCAGCAGGGATGGAGGGCAGCCCCAGCATTTT
CASRDGGQPQHF
>TRBJ1-1|-|-|TRBV28
TGTGCTATACAGAAAATCACTGAAGCTTTCTTT
CAIQKITEAFF
>TRBJ1-3|-|few|TRBV2
TGTGCCAGCAGGGCCTTTTTCTCTGGAAACACCATATATTTT
CASRAFFSGNTIYF
>TRBJ2-3|TRBD2|-|TRBV30
TGTGCCTGGACGGGACTAGCGGGAAGGGATACGCAGTATTTT
CAWTGLAGRDTQYF